Shown below are 12 T cell receptor beta chains from a single sample sequenced in a study of glioma-infiltrating T cells. Amplification of TCR alpha and beta CDR3 regions from RNA used iRepertoire nested multiplex PCR. One entry per CDR3 protein results from TCRdb running MiXCR on the multiplex PCR reads. The sample records 100,000 to 150,000 distinct CDR3 sequences, about 23% being singletons. The specimen sequenced was glioma tissue, nonneoplastic brain tissue, or PBMCs (not recorded which). The receptors come from a human donor with low-grade glioma or glioblastoma, undergoing nonglioma brain surgery, or in good health (not recorded which).

The genes are TRBV29-1 and TRBJ1-2; 10 bases map to TRBD1. V gave up 4 bases and J gave up 6 bases; unmatched junction bases: 5. The CDR3 is 13 amino acids. Germline CDR1 and CDR2: SQVTM and ANQGSEA. The CDR3 DNA reads TGCAGCGTTGTCGAGACAGGGGGCGATGGCTACACCTTC. Translating it yields CSVVETGGDGYTF.

About this clonotype: One end of the junction is discordant with germline, which a read error may explain. This chain links TRBV2 with TRBJ2-1; maybe TRBD1 (6 bases). CDR3 length equals 16 residues. Germline CDR1 and CDR2: SNHLY and FYNNEI. CDR3 loop: CASNGYRETINNEQFF. The CDR3 DNA reads TGTGCCAGCAATGGATACAGGGAGACCATAAACAATGAACAGTTCTTC.

In this sample, this clonotype turned up many times. The gene calls are TRBV7-2 and TRBJ1-2; the D is unclear. Per germline, CDR1 SGHTA and CDR2 FQGNSA. The CDR3 loop spans 14 amino acids. Trimming removed 1 base at V and 2 bases at J, with 8 bases between. CDR3 loop: CASSLEGQNYGYTF. The DNA for the CDR3 is TGTGCCAGCAGCTTAGAAGGGCAGAACTATGGCTACACCTTC. The whole variable domain, filled in from reference TRBV7-2 and TRBJ1-2, reads GAGVSQSPSNKVTEKGKDVELRCDPISGHTALYWYRQSLGQGLEFLIYFQGNSAPDKSGLPSDRFSAERTGGSVSTLTIQRTQQEDSAVYLCASSLEGQNYGYTFGSGTRLTVV.

The table lists this clonotype with many counts. The genes are TRBV28 and TRBJ1-5; tentatively, D is TRBD1 (5 bases). The V end lost 5 bases, the J end lost 8 bases, and 25 bases lay between the germline ends. The CDR3 extends over 17 amino acids. Germline CDR1 is MDHEN and CDR2 is SYDVKM. Here the CDR3 DNA reads TGTGCCAGCAGTAATAATCAAGTACGGATCAAAGGGGAGCCCCAGCATTTT. It encodes CASSNNQVRIKGEPQHF.

This clonotype was observed a handful of times. A much larger clone is a single base away; this may be a read error. The J gene is TRBJ2-7, the V gene TRBV7-2; D is uncertain. The CDR3 loop spans 13 amino acids. From germline, CDR1 is SGHTA and CDR2 FQGNSA. The CDR3, as DNA: TGTGCCAGCGGCTTAGAACGACGCCTGGAGCAGTACTTC. Amino acid sequence: CASGLERRLEQYF.

In the case of this clonotype: This may be a read error, as it is one base from a much larger clone. The chain has TRBV4-1 and TRBJ2-3; D remains ambiguous. The CDR3 sequence is 18 residues long. CDR1 MGHRA and CDR2 YSYEKL come from the germline V gene. Trimming left V 0 bases short and J 2 bases short, with 18 bases between. The CDR3 sequence: CASSQEYPIGPNTDTQYF. The CDR3 nucleotides are TGCGCCAGCAGCCAAGAGTACCCCATCGGGCCCAACACAGATACGCAGTATTTT.

This clonotype came up a few times. This chain links TRBV3-1 with TRBJ2-7, with 12 bases matching TRBD2. Germline CDR1 reads LGHDT; CDR2 reads YNNKEL (reference sequence). V lost 7 bases, J lost 5 bases, and 3 bases stayed unmatched. The CDR3 totals 13 residues. CDR3 DNA: TGTGCCAGCATGACTAGCGGGAGCAACGAGCAGTACTTC. Translated, it gives CASMTSGSNEQYF.

This clonotype was observed many times. The rearrangement joins TRBV7-9 to TRBJ1-2; tentatively, D is TRBD1 (6 bases). The V end was cut by 1 base, the J end by 5 bases, with 11 bases between. This CDR3 comprises 14 residues. Germline CDR1 reads SEHNR; CDR2 reads FQNEAQ (reference sequence). In DNA, the CDR3 is TGTGCCAGCAGCTTAGGAGGAGGGGGTTATGGCTACACCTTC. Amino acids: CASSLGGGGYGYTF.

This clonotype was seen at least ten times. This sequence joins TRBV7-8 and TRBJ2-5; TRBD1 matches 8 bases. The J segment lost 3 bases and the V segment lost 4 bases, leaving 10 bases of the junction unmatched. From germline, CDR1 is SGHVS and CDR2 FQNEAQ. The CDR3 extends over 16 amino acids. The CDR3: CASSSWRTGPKETQYF. The CDR3 DNA reads as TGTGCCAGCAGCTCCTGGCGGACAGGGCCGAAAGAGACCCAGTACTTC.

Details on this clonotype: A much larger clone lies one base from this, so it may be a read error. The CDR3 DNA is TGTGCCAGCAGTTACTCGATATTGGGCTTTGGCGGGAGGGTCGGGGTTCGTTTCTACGAGCAGTACTTC. Amino acid sequence: CASSYSILGFGGRVGVRFYEQYF. The chain uses TRBV6-2 or TRBV6-3 and TRBJ2-7; 9 bases map to TRBD2. After removal of 0 bases from V and 3 bases from J, the junction contained 27 bases not matched to a gene. The length of the CDR3 is 23 residues. Germline CDR1 and CDR2: MNHEY and SVGEGT.

This clonotype was recorded many times. This chain joins TRBV27 and TRBJ2-2; D might be TRBD2 (6 bases). This CDR3 is 14 amino acids long. The V gene lost 3 bases and the J gene lost 4 bases, with 9 bases spanning the gap. Per germline, CDR1 MNHEY and CDR2 SMNVEV (reference sequence). CDR3 sequence (DNA): TGTGCCAGCAGTTTCGGAGGGCTCACCGGGGAGCTGTTTTTT. This gives the protein CASSFGGLTGELFF.

About this clonotype itself: This could be a read error, since a much larger clone is one nucleotide away. V usage is TRBV6-2 or TRBV6-3 and J usage is TRBJ2-7; D ambiguous. Trimming took off 5 bases at V and 9 bases at J, with 23 bases between the two ends. CDR3 length: 15 residues. CDR1 and CDR2 from the germline V gene are MNHEY and SVGEGT. The CDR3 here is CASSVFEDGPPGQYF. For the CDR3, the DNA is TGTGCCAGCAGTGTATTTGAGGACGGACCCCCGGGGCAGTACTTC.